The subject of this entry is one T cell receptor (beta chain). Its specificity is not known. The assay ran at deep level. The authors split each subset's genomic DNA evenly across several immunoSEQ plates. Repertoires were generated with immunoSEQ multiplex PCR, while TCRdb's copy carries only in-frame clones and drops some. The repertoire holds about 1,900,000 clones, with roughly 94% as singletons. This sample is drawn from a study of shared clonotypes between healthy human individuals. Study overall: Every donor yielded three CD4 naive, three CD4 memory, two CD8 naive and one CD8 memory plate. Findings and limits, study-wide: In a handful of donors, around 5% of naive CD4 clonotypes appeared in common.

Only CD45RO-negative cells positively selected for CCR7 counted as naive CD8 cells, so terminally differentiated effector memory CD45RA+ cells were excluded. This CDR3 contains 13 residues. The germline V gene encodes CDR1 GTSNPN and CDR2 SVGIG (reference sequence). V was cut by 2 bases and J by 5 bases, with 12 bases left in between. This sequence joins TRBV30 and TRBJ1-1, with D possibly TRBD1 on 6 matching bases. The sequence was collected from a man aged 18 to 29 in good health. The sequencing input was naive CD8+ T cells sorted from blood. Here the CDR3 DNA reads TGTGCCTGGAGTTTGACAGGCCAGACTGAAGCTTTCTTT. It codes for CAWSLTGQTEAFF.